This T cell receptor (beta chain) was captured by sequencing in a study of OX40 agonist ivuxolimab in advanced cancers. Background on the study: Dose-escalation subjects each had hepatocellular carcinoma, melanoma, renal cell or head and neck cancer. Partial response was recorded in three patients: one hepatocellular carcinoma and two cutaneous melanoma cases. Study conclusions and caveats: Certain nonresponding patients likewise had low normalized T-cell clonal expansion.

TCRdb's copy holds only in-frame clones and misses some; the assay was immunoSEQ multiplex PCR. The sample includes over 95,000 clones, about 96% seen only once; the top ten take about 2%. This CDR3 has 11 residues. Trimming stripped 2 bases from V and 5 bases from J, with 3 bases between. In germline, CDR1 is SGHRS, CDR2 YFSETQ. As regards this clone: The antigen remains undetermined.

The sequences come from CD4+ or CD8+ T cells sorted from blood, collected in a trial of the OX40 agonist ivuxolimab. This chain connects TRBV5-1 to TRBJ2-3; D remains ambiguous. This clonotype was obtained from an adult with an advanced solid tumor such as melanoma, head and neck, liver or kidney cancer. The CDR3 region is CASSFRDTQYF. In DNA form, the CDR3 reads TGCGCCAGCAGCTTCCGAGATACGCAGTATTTT.